What follows are 8 T cell receptor beta chains derived from one specimen sequenced in a study of siplizumab effects on memory and regulatory T cells. Profiled with immunoSEQ multiplex PCR; TCRdb holds only in-frame clones, not every one. The data show about 91,000 clones, approximately 94% seen once. The specimen was CD8+ T cells sorted from blood. These receptors were taken from a human donor in good health.

The rearrangement joins TRBV9 to TRBJ2-1; the match to TRBD2 covers 9 bases. The CDR3 loop spans 17 amino acids. From germline, CDR1 is SGDLS and CDR2 YYNGEE. The trim removed 3 bases at V and 8 bases at J, leaving 15 bases unmatched. The CDR3 is CASSAVSGGPKIYEQFF. Written as DNA, the CDR3 is TGTGCCAGCAGCGCCGTCAGCGGGGGGCCTAAAATATATGAGCAGTTCTTC.

This chain uses TRBV13 with TRBJ1-2; unclear D gene. V lost 0 bases and J 5 bases, leaving 10 bases between the germline ends. The CDR3 consists of 14 residues. Germline loops: CDR1 PRHDT, CDR2 FYEKMQ (reference sequence). The CDR3, as DNA: TGTGCCAGCAGCTTAGGCGGGAGCCTGTATGGCTACACCTTC. Its protein is CASSLGGSLYGYTF.

This clone was counted a single time. The V gene is TRBV6-1, the J gene TRBJ2-1, with 7 bases fitting TRBD2. Trimming took 2 bases from V and 0 from J; bases not matched to a gene: 16. The CDR3 runs to 20 residues. Germline values: CDR1 MNHNS, CDR2 SASEGT. CDR3 sequence (DNA): TGTGCCAGCAGTGAAAGAGGTGGAGCGACTAGCTGGAGCTCCTACAATGAGCAGTTCTTC. This codes for CASSERGGATSWSSYNEQFF.

The CDR3 DNA reads as TGCAGCGTTAGACGCTCGGCTAGCGGGTTGGACGACTACAATGAGCAGTTCTTC. Its protein is CSVRRSASGLDDYNEQFF. The chain uses TRBV29-1 and TRBJ2-1, with 8 bases fitting TRBD2. The CDR3 is 18 residues long. Per the germline V gene, CDR1 is SQVTM and CDR2 is ANQGSEA. V was pared by 5 bases and J by 3 bases, with 18 bases of the junction left unmatched.

The chain couples TRBV19 to TRBJ2-6; D call uncertain. The CDR3 sequence is 15 residues long. CDR1 and CDR2 from the germline V gene are LNHDA and SQIVND (reference sequence). The V end lost 1 base, the J end lost 4 bases, and 8 bases lay between the germline ends. The CDR3, as DNA: TGTGCCAGTAGTATAGTCGTGGCCGGGGCCAACGTCCTGACTTTC. Protein product: CASSIVVAGANVLTF.

The chain uses TRBV27 and TRBJ1-4; 10 bases are shared with TRBD1. The CDR3 has 16 amino acids. Germline CDR1 MNHEY, CDR2 SMNVEV (reference sequence). J was trimmed by 8 bases and V by 4 bases; bases with no gene match: 10. The chain's CDR3 is CASSSRGQGVEEKLFF. DNA for the CDR3: TGTGCCAGCAGTTCACGAGGACAGGGGGTGGAGGAAAAACTGTTTTTT.

The count of this clone is one. In the same sample, other DNA sequences code for this CDR3. This rearrangement joins TRBV7-3 to TRBJ2-3; 11 bases line up with TRBD2. The CDR3 extends over 15 amino acids. Per germline, CDR1 SGHTA and CDR2 FQGTGA. The J segment lost 0 bases and the V segment lost 6 bases, leaving 2 bases of the junction unmatched. The CDR3 region is CASSSSGGSTDTQYF. The DNA for the CDR3 is TGTGCCAGCAGTTCTAGCGGGGGGAGCACAGATACGCAGTATTTT.

V gene TRBV2 combines with J gene TRBJ2-7; 9 bases line up with TRBD2. J was trimmed by 5 bases and V by 6 bases; bases with no gene match: 8. Germline V gene lookup returns CDR1 SNHLY and CDR2 FYNNEI. The CDR3 is 14 amino acids. The CDR3 DNA reads TGTGCCAGCAGGGGGGCGGGAGGGCCCCACGAGCAGTACTTC. Its protein is CASRGAGGPHEQYF.